The 14 T cell receptor beta chains reported below all come from one sample, sequenced in a study of blood T cell repertoires in COVID-19. Profiling relied on immunoSEQ multiplex PCR, and the TCRdb table lists in-frame clones only, not all of them. The data contain roughly 120,000 clones, roughly 83% of them singletons. The sample consisted of peripheral blood. These receptors were collected from a man between 25 and 39 years old with acute or convalescent COVID-19.

There are a few counts of this clone. Other nucleotide sequences from this sample produce the same CDR3. This chain links TRBV12-3 or TRBV12-4 with TRBJ1-5; D ambiguous. The V and J ends lost 3 bases and 2 bases respectively, with 5 bases between them. The CDR3 runs to 13 residues. CDR3 amino acids: CASSFSGNQPQHF. The CDR3 coding sequence is TGTGCCAGCAGTTTCTCCGGCAATCAGCCCCAGCATTTT.

This clone has only one observation. This chain uses TRBV5-4 with TRBJ1-6; D gene uncertain. This CDR3 is 14 amino acids long. V was trimmed by 4 bases and J by 0 bases, leaving 5 bases between them. Looked up from germline, CDR1 is SGHNT and CDR2 is YYREEE (reference sequence). In DNA form, the CDR3 reads TGTGCCAGCAGCCCGAGCTCCTATAATTCACCCCTCCACTTT. This gives the protein CASSPSSYNSPLHF.

This chain links TRBV29-1 with TRBJ2-1, with 11 nucleotides matching TRBD2. The CDR3 has 13 residues. Trimming removed 8 bases from V and 5 bases from J; junction bases left unmatched: 5. The germline V gene encodes CDR1 SQVTM and CDR2 ANQGSEA. The CDR3 bases are TGCAGCTCCGGGACTAGCGGAAACAATGAGCAGTTCTTC. Residues: CSSGTSGNNEQFF.

The J gene is TRBJ1-3, the V gene TRBV29-1, with 7 positions matching TRBD1. This CDR3 has 15 amino acids. V trimming: 7 bases; J trimming: 4 bases; junction bases outside the gene matches: 13. Germline V gene lookup returns CDR1 SQVTM and CDR2 ANQGSEA. CDR3 loop: CSAQIVTGVGNTIYF. The CDR3 DNA reads TGCAGCGCCCAGATAGTCACAGGGGTAGGAAACACCATATATTTT. The entire variable domain, with the rest obtained from reference TRBV29-1 and TRBJ1-3, is as follows: SAVISQKPSRDICQRGTSLTIQCQVDSQVTMMFWYRQQPGQSLTLIATANQGSEATYESGFVIDKFPISRPNLTFSTLTVSNMSPEDSSIYLCSAQIVTGVGNTIYFGEGSWLTVV.

The rearrangement joins TRBV5-6 to TRBJ2-3; 8 bases fit TRBD2. The CDR3 extends over 17 amino acids. The ends lost 3 bases at V and 4 bases at J; junction bases unmatched: 13. Germline V gene lookup returns CDR1 SGHDT and CDR2 YYEEEE. CDR3 nucleotide sequence: TGTGCCAGCAGCTCCAGGACCTACACTAGCGGCGCAGATACGCAGTATTTT. Protein sequence: CASSSRTYTSGADTQYF.

The chain carries TRBV6-1 and TRBJ1-2; TRBD1 matches 8 bases. The germline gives CDR1 MNHNS, CDR2 SASEGT. The CDR3 has 15 residues. Trimming took 2 bases from V and 4 from J; bases not matched to a gene: 6. This CDR3 is CASSENRDRTYGYTF. The DNA for the CDR3 is TGTGCCAGCAGTGAAAACCGGGACAGGACCTATGGCTACACCTTC.

The chain links TRBV11-2 to TRBJ2-1; D is possibly TRBD2 (6 bases). Per the germline V gene, CDR1 is SGHAT and CDR2 is FQNNGV. The CDR3 runs to 14 residues. The V and J ends lost 5 bases and 0 bases respectively, with 8 bases between them. Here the CDR3 reads CASSRDSSYNEQFF. CDR3 nucleotides: TGTGCCAGCAGCCGGGACTCCTCCTACAATGAGCAGTTCTTC. The whole variable domain, remainder taken from reference TRBV11-2 and TRBJ2-1, is EAGVAQSPRYKIIEKRQSVAFWCNPISGHATLYWYQQILGQGPKLLIQFQNNGVVDDSQLPKDRFSAERLKGVDSTLKIQPAKLEDSAVYLCASSRDSSYNEQFFGPGTRLTVL.

This CDR3 is CASSQDLDGRSGYTF. In DNA, the CDR3 is TGCGCCAGCAGCCAAGATCTAGACGGTCGAAGTGGCTACACCTTC. This chain joins TRBV4-3 and TRBJ1-2, with D unresolved. The CDR3 loop spans 15 amino acids. CDR1 LGHNA and CDR2 YSLEER come from the germline V gene. V was pared by 0 bases and J by 7 bases, with 15 bases between.

This chain joins TRBV5-1 and TRBJ1-1; D gene ambiguous. The CDR3 has 13 residues. Germline V gene data show CDR1 as SGHRS and CDR2 as YFSETQ. Trimming left V 2 bases short and J 3 bases short, with 8 bases between. CDR3: CASSFEAYTEAFF. In DNA, the CDR3 is TGCGCCAGCAGCTTCGAGGCCTACACTGAAGCTTTCTTT.

The chain is built from TRBV10-3 and TRBJ2-7, with 10 bases lining up with TRBD2. The CDR3 has 15 residues. Unmatched junction bases numbered 3, after V lost 2 bases and J lost 2 bases. Germline V lookup: CDR1 ENHRY, CDR2 SYGVKD. The CDR3 DNA sequence: TGTGCCATCAGTGAGGGGAGCGGGGGGGCCTACGAGCAGTACTTC. This encodes CAISEGSGGAYEQYF.

This clone was observed a few times. The same CDR3 is also encoded by other DNA sequences in this sample. The CDR3 reads CASRIQGAAEAFF. The DNA for the CDR3 is TGTGCCAGCAGAATTCAGGGGGCTGCTGAAGCTTTCTTT. The genes are TRBV6-5 and TRBJ1-1, with 8 bases lining up with TRBD1. Per the germline V gene, CDR1 is MNHEY and CDR2 is SVGAGI. J was trimmed by 6 bases and V by 6 bases; bases with no gene match: 6. This CDR3 has 13 amino acids.

The rearrangement uses TRBV4-3 and TRBJ2-7, with TRBD2 as a possible D gene (7 bases). From germline, CDR1 is LGHNA and CDR2 YSLEER. The CDR3 totals 16 residues. V lost 5 bases and J lost 7, with 24 bases in between. Written as DNA, the CDR3 is TGCGCCAGCAGCTTTGCGTGGGGGGGCGCAGGTGATGAGCAGTACTTC. The encoded protein is CASSFAWGGAGDEQYF.

The chain is built from TRBV9 and TRBJ2-1; 9 bases are shared with TRBD2. The CDR3 is 15 amino acids. Germline V CDR1 and CDR2: SGDLS, YYNGEE. J lost 2 bases, V lost 0 bases, and 0 bases had no gene match. CDR3 in DNA: TGTGCCAGCAGCGTAGGCGGGGGGGCCTACAATGAGCAGTTCTTC. Encoded protein: CASSVGGGAYNEQFF. The full variable domain, with the rest looked up from reference TRBV9 and TRBJ2-1, is DSGVTQTPKHLITATGQRVTLRCSPRSGDLSVYWYQQSLDQGLQFLIQYYNGEERAKGNILERFSAQQFPDLHSELNLSSLELGDSALYFCASSVGGGAYNEQFFGPGTRLTVL.

The chain uses TRBV7-2 and TRBJ2-1; 9 nucleotides align to TRBD2. There are 15 residues in the CDR3. Germline assignment: CDR1 SGHTA and CDR2 FQGNSA. V lost 5 bases, J lost 8 bases, and 10 bases stayed unmatched. CDR3 DNA: TGTGCCAGCAGCACCTGGGGCGGGGGGGCACATGAGCAGTTCTTC. The encoded protein is CASSTWGGGAHEQFF.